The entry below describes one T cell receptor (beta chain). Its antigen is not identified. This sample stems from a study of blood T cells in healthy people across ages. The ends lost 7 bases at V and 0 bases at J; junction bases unmatched: 5. Germline V gene lookup returns CDR1 MNHNY and CDR2 SVGAGI (reference sequence). The CDR3 has 16 amino acids. The study's findings and limits: Estimated diversity across one million T cells was deemed an underestimate.

Together with a sample-barcoded 5' primer, a J-beta primer mix was included in a second PCR lasting roughly 6 to 12 cycles. One entry per CDR3 protein, called by TCRdb with MiXCR from the 5' RACE reads. The sample consists of about 400,000 distinct CDR3 sequences, roughly half of them appearing once. Every donor gave approximately 10 milliliters of peripheral blood. The TCR was taken from a man in his sixties in good health. The gene calls are TRBV6-6 and TRBJ2-6; 8 bases align to TRBD1. What was sequenced was blood. The CDR3 here is CASIGTGNSGANVLTF. CDR3 sequence (DNA): TGTGCCAGCATCGGGACAGGAAACTCTGGGGCCAACGTCCTGACTTTC.